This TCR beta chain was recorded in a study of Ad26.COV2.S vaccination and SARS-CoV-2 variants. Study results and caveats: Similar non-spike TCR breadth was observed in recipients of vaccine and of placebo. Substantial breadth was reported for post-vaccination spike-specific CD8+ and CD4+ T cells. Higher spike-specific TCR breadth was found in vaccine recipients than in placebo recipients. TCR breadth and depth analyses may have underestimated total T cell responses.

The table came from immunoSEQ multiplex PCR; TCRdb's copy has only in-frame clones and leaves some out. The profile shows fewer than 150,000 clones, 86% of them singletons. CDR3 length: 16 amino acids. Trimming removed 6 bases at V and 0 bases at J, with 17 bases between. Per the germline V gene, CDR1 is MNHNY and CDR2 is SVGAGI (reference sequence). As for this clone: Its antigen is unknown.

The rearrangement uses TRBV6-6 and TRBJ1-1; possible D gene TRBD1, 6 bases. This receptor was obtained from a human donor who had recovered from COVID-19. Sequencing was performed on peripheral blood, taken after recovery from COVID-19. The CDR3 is CASRYTPNRVNTEAFF. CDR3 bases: TGTGCCAGCAGATACACCCCAAACAGGGTGAACACTGAAGCTTTCTTT.